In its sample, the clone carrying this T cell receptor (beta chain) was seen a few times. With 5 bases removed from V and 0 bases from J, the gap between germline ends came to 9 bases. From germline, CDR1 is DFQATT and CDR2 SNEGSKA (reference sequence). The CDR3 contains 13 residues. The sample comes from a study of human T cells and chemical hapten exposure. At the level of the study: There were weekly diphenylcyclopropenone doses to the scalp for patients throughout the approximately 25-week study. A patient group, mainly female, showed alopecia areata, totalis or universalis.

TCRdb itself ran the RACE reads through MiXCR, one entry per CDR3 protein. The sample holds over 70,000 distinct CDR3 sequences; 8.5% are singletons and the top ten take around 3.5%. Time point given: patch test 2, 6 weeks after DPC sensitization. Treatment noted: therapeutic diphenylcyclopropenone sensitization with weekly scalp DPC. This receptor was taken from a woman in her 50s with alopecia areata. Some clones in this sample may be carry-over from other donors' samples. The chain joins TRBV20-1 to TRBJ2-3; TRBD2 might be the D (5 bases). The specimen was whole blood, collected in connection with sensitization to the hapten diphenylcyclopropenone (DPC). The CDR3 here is CSALDSSTDTQYF. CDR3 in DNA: TGCAGTGCTCTGGACTCTAGCACAGATACGCAGTATTTT.